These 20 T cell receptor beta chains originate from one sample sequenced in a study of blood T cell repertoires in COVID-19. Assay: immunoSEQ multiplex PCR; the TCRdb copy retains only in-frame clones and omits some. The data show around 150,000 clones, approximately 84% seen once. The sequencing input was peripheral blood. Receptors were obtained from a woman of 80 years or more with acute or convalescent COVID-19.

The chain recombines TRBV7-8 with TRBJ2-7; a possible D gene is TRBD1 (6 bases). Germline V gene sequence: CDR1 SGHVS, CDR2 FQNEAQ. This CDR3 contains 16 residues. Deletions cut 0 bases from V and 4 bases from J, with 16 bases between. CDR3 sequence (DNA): TGTGCCAGCAGCTTAGCGCGGCTGGGGGCGGCGTACGAGCAGTACTTC. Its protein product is CASSLARLGAAYEQYF.

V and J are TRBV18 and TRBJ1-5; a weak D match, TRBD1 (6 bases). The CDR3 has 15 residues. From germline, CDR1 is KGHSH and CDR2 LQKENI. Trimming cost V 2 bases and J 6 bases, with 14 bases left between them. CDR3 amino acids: CASSPEQGIGQPQHF. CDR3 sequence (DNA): TGTGCCAGCTCACCAGAACAGGGAATAGGTCAGCCCCAGCATTTT.

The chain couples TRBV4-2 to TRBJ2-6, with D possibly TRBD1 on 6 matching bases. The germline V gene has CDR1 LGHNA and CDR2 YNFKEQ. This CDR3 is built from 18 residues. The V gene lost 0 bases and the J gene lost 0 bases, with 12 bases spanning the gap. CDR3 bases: TGTGCCAGCAGCCAAGACGGGGACACCAGCTCTGGGGCCAACGTCCTGACTTTC. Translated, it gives CASSQDGDTSSGANVLTF.

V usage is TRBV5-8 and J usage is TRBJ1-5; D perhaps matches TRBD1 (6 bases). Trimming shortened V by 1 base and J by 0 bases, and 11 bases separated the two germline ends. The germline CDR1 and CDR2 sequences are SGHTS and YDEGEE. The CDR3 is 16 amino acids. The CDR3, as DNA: TGTGCCAGCAGCTTGACGGACAGCTATAGCAATCAGCCCCAGCATTTT. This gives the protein CASSLTDSYSNQPQHF.

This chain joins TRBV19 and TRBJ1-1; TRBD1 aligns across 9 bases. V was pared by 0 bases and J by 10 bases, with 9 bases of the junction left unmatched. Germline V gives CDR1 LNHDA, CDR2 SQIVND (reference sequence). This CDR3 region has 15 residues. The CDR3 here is CASSIDGQGIEGAFF. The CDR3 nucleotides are TGTGCCAGTAGTATAGATGGACAGGGGATCGAAGGAGCTTTCTTT.

The CDR3 coding sequence is TGTGCCAGCAGCCAAGATGTCAGGAAGTACAATGAGCAGTTCTTC. This encodes CASSQDVRKYNEQFF. The chain links TRBV14 to TRBJ2-1; no clear D gene. Trimming took 0 bases from V and 4 from J, leaving 10 bases between them. Germline V gene sequence: CDR1 SGHDN, CDR2 FVKESK. This CDR3 region has 15 residues. Full variable domain (missing parts from reference TRBV14 and TRBJ2-1): EAGVTQFPSHSVIEKGQTVTLRCDPISGHDNLYWYRRVMGKEIKFLLHFVKESKQDESGMPNNRFLAERTGGTYSTLKVQPAELEDSGVYFCASSQDVRKYNEQFFGPGTRLTVL.

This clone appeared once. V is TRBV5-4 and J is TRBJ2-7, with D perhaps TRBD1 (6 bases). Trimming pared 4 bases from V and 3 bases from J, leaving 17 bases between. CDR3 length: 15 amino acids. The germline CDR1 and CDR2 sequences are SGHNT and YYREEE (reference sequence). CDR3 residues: CASSEIQGYNYEQYF. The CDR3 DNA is TGTGCCAGCAGCGAAATACAGGGTTACAACTACGAGCAGTACTTC.

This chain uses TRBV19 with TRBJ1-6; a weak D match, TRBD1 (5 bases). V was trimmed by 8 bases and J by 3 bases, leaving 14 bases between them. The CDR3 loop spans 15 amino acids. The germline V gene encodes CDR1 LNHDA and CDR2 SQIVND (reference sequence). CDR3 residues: CASGAENLYNSPLHF. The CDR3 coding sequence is TGTGCCAGTGGGGCGGAAAACCTCTATAATTCACCCCTCCACTTT.

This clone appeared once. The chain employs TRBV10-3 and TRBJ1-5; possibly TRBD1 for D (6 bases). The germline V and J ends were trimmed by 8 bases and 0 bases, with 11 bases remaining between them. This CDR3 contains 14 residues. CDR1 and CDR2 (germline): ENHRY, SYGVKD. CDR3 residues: CAISTGNSNQPQHF. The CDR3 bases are TGTGCCATCTCGACAGGAAATAGCAATCAGCCCCAGCATTTT.

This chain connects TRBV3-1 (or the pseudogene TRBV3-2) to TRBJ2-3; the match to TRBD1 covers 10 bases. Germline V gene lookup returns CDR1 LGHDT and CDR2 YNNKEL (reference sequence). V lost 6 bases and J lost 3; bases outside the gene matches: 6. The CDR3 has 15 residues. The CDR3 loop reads CASRSDRGDTDTQYF. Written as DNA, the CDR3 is TGTGCCAGCAGGTCGGACAGGGGGGATACAGATACGCAGTATTTT.

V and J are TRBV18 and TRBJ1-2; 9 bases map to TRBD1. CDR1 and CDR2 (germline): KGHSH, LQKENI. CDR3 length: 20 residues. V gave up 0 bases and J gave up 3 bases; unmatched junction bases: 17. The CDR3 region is CASSPPRGQLSGQGYYGYTF. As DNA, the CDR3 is TGTGCCAGCTCACCACCGAGAGGTCAACTATCGGGACAGGGCTACTATGGCTACACCTTC.

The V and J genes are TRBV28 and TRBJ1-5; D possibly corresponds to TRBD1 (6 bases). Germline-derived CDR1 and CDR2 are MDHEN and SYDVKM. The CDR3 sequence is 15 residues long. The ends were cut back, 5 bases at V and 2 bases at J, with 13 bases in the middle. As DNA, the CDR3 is TGTGCCAGCAGTCCCACAGGGAGAGGCAATCAGCCCCAGCATTTT. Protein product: CASSPTGRGNQPQHF.

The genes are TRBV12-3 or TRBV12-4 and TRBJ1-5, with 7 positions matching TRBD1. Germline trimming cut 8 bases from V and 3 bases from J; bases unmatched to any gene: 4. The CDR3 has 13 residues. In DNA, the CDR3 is TGTGCCAGCCGGGACAGACACAATCAGCCCCAGCATTTT. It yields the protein CASRDRHNQPQHF.

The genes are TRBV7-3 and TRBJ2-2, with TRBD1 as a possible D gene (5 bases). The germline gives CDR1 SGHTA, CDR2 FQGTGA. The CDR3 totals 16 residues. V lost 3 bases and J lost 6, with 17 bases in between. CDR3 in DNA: TGTGCCAGCAGCTTTCAGGGATCCGTAGGGGCCGGGGAGCTGTTTTTT. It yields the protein CASSFQGSVGAGELFF.

The CDR3 coding sequence is TGTGCCAGCAGCCGACTAGCGGGGGATGCCTACGAGCAGTACTTC. It translates to CASSRLAGDAYEQYF. The chain recombines TRBV7-8 with TRBJ2-7; 12 bases map to TRBD2. V shed 5 bases and J 2 bases; nucleotides not matched to a gene: 4. CDR1 and CDR2 (germline): SGHVS, FQNEAQ. This CDR3 is built from 15 residues.

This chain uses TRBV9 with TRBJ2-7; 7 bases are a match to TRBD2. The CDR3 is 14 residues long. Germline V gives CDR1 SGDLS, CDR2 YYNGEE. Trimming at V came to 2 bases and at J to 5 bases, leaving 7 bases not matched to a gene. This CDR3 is CASSVQRDSNEQYF. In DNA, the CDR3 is TGTGCCAGCAGCGTTCAGCGGGATTCCAACGAGCAGTACTTC.

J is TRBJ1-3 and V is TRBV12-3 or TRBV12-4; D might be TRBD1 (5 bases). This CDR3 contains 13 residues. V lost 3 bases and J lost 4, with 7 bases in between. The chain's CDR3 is CASSLQGGNTIYF. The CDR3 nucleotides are TGTGCCAGCAGTTTGCAGGGAGGAAACACCATATATTTT.

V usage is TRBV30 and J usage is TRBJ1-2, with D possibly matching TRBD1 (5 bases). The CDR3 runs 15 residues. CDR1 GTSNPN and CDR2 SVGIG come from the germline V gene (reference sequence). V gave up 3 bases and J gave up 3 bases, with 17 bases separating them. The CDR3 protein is CAWSQDWGRDYGYTF. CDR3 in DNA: TGTGCCTGGAGCCAAGACTGGGGCAGGGACTATGGCTACACCTTC.

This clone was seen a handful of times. The CDR3 here is CASSPLLFSSSYNEQFF. The CDR3 DNA reads as TGTGCCAGCAGTCCACTCCTTTTTTCGAGCTCCTACAATGAGCAGTTCTTC. This chain connects TRBV28 to TRBJ2-1; D not certain. Deletions cut 5 bases from V and 0 bases from J, with 17 bases between. In germline, CDR1 is MDHEN, CDR2 SYDVKM. The CDR3 has 17 amino acids.

Written as DNA, the CDR3 is TGTGCCAGCTCACTAGGGGTGAACACTGAAGCTTTCTTT. This sequence encodes CASSLGVNTEAFF. J is TRBJ1-1 and V is TRBV18; possible D gene TRBD1, 5 bases. With 4 bases removed from V and 0 bases from J, the gap between germline ends came to 6 bases. The CDR3 runs to 13 residues. Germline V CDR1 and CDR2: KGHSH, LQKENI. The whole variable domain, filled in from reference TRBV18 and TRBJ1-1, reads NAGVMQNPRHLVRRRGQEARLRCSPMKGHSHVYWYRQLPEEGLKFMVYLQKENIIDESGMPKERFSAEFPKEGPSILRIQQVVRGDSAAYFCASSLGVNTEAFFGQGTRLTVV.